Shown below are 17 T cell receptor beta chains from a single sample sequenced in a study of vaccination effects on CD4 cells after COVID-19 (dated by TCRdb to 2021 to 2024). The library was obtained by the immunoSEQ multiplex PCR assay. As stored in TCRdb, this immuneACCESS dataset retains in-frame rearrangements with V and J assigned. A fraction of the clones does not appear; measured against another copy, unresolved V genes explain less than half of the discrepancy, and the remainder lacks a known reason. For this sample the table gives 65,000 to 90,000 clones, of which under 85% were detected only once. The ten largest clonotypes hold roughly 2.9% of the sample. In the ViraFEST assay, PBMC were stimulated with viral peptide pools, and TCR sequencing was then used to find antigen-specific CD4+ T cell clonotypes based on their expansion. After roughly 11 days of culture, CD4+ T cells were isolated with the EasySep CD4+ T cell isolation kit. Negative nucleocapsid antibody results before and after vaccination confirmed that the healthy vaccine recipients had no prior SARS-CoV-2 infection.

Their cognate antigens are unknown. Sequencing was performed on CD4+ T cells from PBMCs cultured with HCoV-NL63 spike peptides, taken before COVID-19 vaccination. What this sample's cell subset or site label stands for: HCoV-NL63 spike overlapping peptide pool stimulation. These receptors originate from a human donor who received a COVID-19 vaccine.

V is TRBV9 and J is TRBJ2-7; D possibly uses TRBD1 or TRBD2 (6 bases each). Per the germline V gene, CDR1 is SGDLS and CDR2 is YYNGEE. The length of the CDR3 is 14 residues. V lost 10 bases to trimming and J lost 5 bases, with 22 bases between them. This CDR3 reads CAGGPVGRVDEQYV. CDR3 coding DNA: TGTGCCGGGGGGCCAGTTGGCAGGGTTGACGAGCAGTACGTC.

The chain links TRBV4-3 to TRBJ1-2; no reliable D call. This CDR3 is 15 amino acids long. CDR1 and CDR2 from the germline V gene are LGHNA and YSLEER. V dropped 4 bases and J dropped 4 bases, with 16 bases sitting between them. The CDR3 is CASSLRKEWGYGYTF. CDR3 coding DNA: TGCGCCAGCAGCCTTAGGAAGGAATGGGGCTATGGCTACACCTTC.

The sample holds one count of this clone. V is TRBV18 and J is TRBJ2-3, with 8 bases fitting TRBD1. Germline trimming cut 5 bases from V and 1 base from J; bases unmatched to any gene: 8. Germline CDR1 is KGHSH and CDR2 is LQKENI. There are 16 residues in the CDR3. DNA of the CDR3: TGTGCCAGCTCAGGCAAAGGACAGGGCGGCACAGATACGCAGTATTTT. Its protein product is CASSGKGQGGTDTQYF.

The rearrangement links TRBV6-5 to TRBJ2-2, with TRBD2 matching over 7 bases. The germline CDR1 and CDR2 sequences are MNHEY and SVGAGI. V was clipped by 6 bases and J by 6 bases; unmatched bases: 10. This CDR3 is 15 amino acids long. The CDR3: CASRPTTGGAGELFF. The CDR3 bases are TGTGCCAGCAGACCGACGACGGGAGGAGCCGGGGAGCTGTTTTTT.

The rearrangement uses TRBV5-4 and TRBJ2-5; a weak D match, TRBD2 (5 bases). The CDR3 spans 13 residues. CDR1 is SGHNT and CDR2 is YYREEE in the germline V gene (reference sequence). Trimming took off 1 base at V and 4 bases at J, with 8 bases between the two ends. The CDR3 sequence is CASSLYRGETQYF. CDR3 bases: TGTGCCAGCAGCTTGTACCGGGGAGAGACCCAGTACTTC. The complete variable domain, with remaining parts taken from reference TRBV5-4 and TRBJ2-5, reads ETGVTQSPTHLIKTRGQQVTLRCSSQSGHNTVSWYQQALGQGPQFIFQYYREEENGRGNFPPRFSGLQFPNYSSELNVNALELDDSALYLCASSLYRGETQYFGPGTRLLVL.

This rearrangement joins TRBV7-9 to TRBJ2-1; perhaps D is TRBD1 or TRBD2 (5 bases each). Germline CDR1 SEHNR, CDR2 FQNEAQ (reference sequence). The CDR3 consists of 17 residues. Trimming removed 0 bases from V and 0 bases from J, with 12 bases in between. The CDR3 DNA follows: TGTGCCAGCAGCTTAGCGTACGGGGCGTCCTCCTACAATGAGCAGTTCTTC. Encoded protein: CASSLAYGASSYNEQFF.

This clone has only a few counts. The rearrangement uses TRBV5-4 and TRBJ2-5; D is perhaps TRBD1 or TRBD2 (5 bases each). The germline gives CDR1 SGHNT, CDR2 YYREEE (reference sequence). CDR3 length equals 15 residues. Between the trimmed V and J ends, which lost 3 bases and 5 bases, there was a span of 17 bases. CDR3 nucleotide sequence: TGTGCCAGCAGCTCAATCAGGGATGAGGGGGAGACCCAGTACTTC. Protein: CASSSIRDEGETQYF.

This clone came up a few times. The rearrangement uses TRBV24-1 and TRBJ1-2, with 7 nucleotides matching TRBD1. The CDR3 is 14 amino acids. Germline V gene sequence: CDR1 KGHDR, CDR2 SFDVKD. Trimming at V came to 4 bases and at J to 5 bases, leaving 6 bases not matched to a gene. DNA of the CDR3: TGTGCCACCAGTGACTCCGACAGGGCTTATGGCTACACCTTC. Amino acid sequence: CATSDSDRAYGYTF.

The chain has TRBV18 and TRBJ2-1; 10 bases are shared with TRBD1. Per the germline V gene, CDR1 is KGHSH and CDR2 is LQKENI. V shed 3 bases and J 6 bases; nucleotides not matched to a gene: 2. CDR3 length: 14 amino acids. The CDR3 loop is CASSPDRGVNEQFF. CDR3 sequence (DNA): TGTGCCAGCTCACCGGACAGGGGGGTCAATGAGCAGTTCTTC.

This clone was detected only a few times. Here the CDR3 DNA reads TGTGCCTGGAGTGTGACCACTGAAGCTTTCTTT. Its protein product is CAWSVTTEAFF. The rearrangement joins TRBV30 to TRBJ1-1; no clear D. Germline values: CDR1 GTSNPN, CDR2 SVGIG (reference sequence). This CDR3 is built from 11 residues. V gave up 0 bases and J gave up 4 bases, with 3 bases separating them. The full variable domain, in which reference TRBV30 and TRBJ1-1 provide the parts outside the CDR3, is SQTIHQWPATLVQPVGSPLSLECTVEGTSNPNLYWYRQAAGRGLQLLFYSVGIGQISSEVPQNLSASRPQDRQFILSSKKLLLSDSGFYLCAWSVTTEAFFGQGTRLTVV.

The gene calls are TRBV9 and TRBJ1-6, with D unclear. Per germline, CDR1 SGDLS and CDR2 YYNGEE. Trimming removed 3 bases from V and 7 bases from J, with 17 bases in between. There are 16 residues in the CDR3. The CDR3 nucleotides are TGTGCCAGCAGCGCCCGGGCTTCCCCTGGGAATTCACCCCTCCACTTT. Translating gives CASSARASPGNSPLHF.

The chain carries TRBV15 and TRBJ1-3; no clear D gene. Per germline, CDR1 LNHNV and CDR2 YYDKDF (reference sequence). There are 17 residues in the CDR3. V lost 1 base and J 2 bases, leaving 15 bases between the germline ends. In nucleotides, the CDR3 is TGTGCCACCAGCAGAGCCTCGCCTGGAGGCCCTGGAAACACCATATATTTT. Protein product: CATSRASPGGPGNTIYF.

The chain carries TRBV16 and TRBJ1-2; 9 bases agree with TRBD1. CDR3 length: 13 amino acids. Germline-derived CDR1 and CDR2 are KGHSY and FQNENV. Losses at the gene ends were 4 bases for V and 5 bases for J; bases not matched to a gene: 2. This CDR3 is CASSRGQGYGYTF. CDR3 bases: TGTGCCAGCAGCCGCGGACAGGGGTATGGCTACACCTTC. The full variable domain, with the rest looked up from reference TRBV16 and TRBJ1-2, is GEEVAQTPKHLVRGEGQKAKLYCAPIKGHSYVFWYQQVLKNEFKFLISFQNENVFDETGMPKERFSAKCLPNSPCSLEIQATKLEDSAVYFCASSRGQGYGYTFGSGTRLTVV.

This chain joins TRBV7-9 and TRBJ1-1; TRBD1 aligns across 7 bases. The germline gives CDR1 SEHNR, CDR2 FQNEAQ (reference sequence). The CDR3 loop spans 12 amino acids. The V segment lost 1 base and the J segment 10 bases; nucleotides outside the gene matches: 3. The DNA of the CDR3 is TGTGCCAGCAGCTTAGAGGACAGGACAGCTTTCTTT. Translating gives CASSLEDRTAFF.

This CDR3 reads CASRPAAGENTEAFF. CDR3 DNA: TGTGCAAGTCGCCCTGCCGCAGGTGAAAACACTGAAGCTTTCTTT. The rearrangement joins TRBV12-2 to TRBJ1-1; the listed D gene, TRBD1, was not tested against the DNA. TRBV12-2 has pseudogene status. The CDR3 contains 15 residues.

This clone was found a few times. The gene calls are TRBV2 and TRBJ2-1; D is perhaps TRBD1 or TRBD2 (6 bases each). V lost 7 bases and J 7 bases, leaving 14 bases between the germline ends. This CDR3 contains 13 residues. Germline V lookup: CDR1 SNHLY, CDR2 FYNNEI. CDR3 DNA: TGTGCCAGCAATAGACAAGGGGGGAATGAGCAGTTCTTC. This codes for CASNRQGGNEQFF. Full variable domain (remainder filled in from reference TRBV2 and TRBJ2-1): EPEVTQTPSHQVTQMGQEVILRCVPISNHLYFYWYRQILGQKVEFLVSFYNNEISEKSEIFDDQFSVERPDGSNFTLKIRSTKLEDSAMYFCASNRQGGNEQFFGPGTRLTVL.

This rearrangement joins TRBV29-1 to TRBJ1-1, with 9 bases matching TRBD1. Germline values: CDR1 SQVTM, CDR2 ANQGSEA. V shed 7 bases and J 1 base; nucleotides not matched to a gene: 13. The CDR3 spans 16 residues. CDR3 nucleotides: TGCAGCGCAGGGACAGGGATTGCATATACGAACACTGAAGCTTTCTTT. It is translated as CSAGTGIAYTNTEAFF.